The 26 T cell receptor beta chains reported below all come from one sample, sequenced in a study of shared clonotypes between healthy human individuals. Clones were sequenced by immunoSEQ multiplex PCR, and TCRdb holds only the in-frame ones, with some missing. The repertoire holds under 850,000 clones, with 80% to 95% as singletons. The naive CD8 fraction comprised CD45RO-negative cells positively selected for CCR7 and excluded terminally differentiated effector memory CD45RA+ cells. Specimen: naive CD8+ T cells sorted from blood. The receptors come from a man aged 25 to 40 in good health.

The chain links TRBV11-2 to TRBJ2-7; no definite D call. CDR3 length: 12 amino acids. CDR1 is SGHAT, CDR2 FQNNGV, per germline. V lost 3 bases, J lost 5 bases, and 8 bases lay in between. The CDR3 nucleotides read TGTGCCAGCAGCTTTAGTCACAACGAGCAGTACTTC. Translated: CASSFSHNEQYF. Looking up the rest from reference TRBV11-2 and TRBJ2-7 gives the full variable domain: EAGVAQSPRYKIIEKRQSVAFWCNPISGHATLYWYQQILGQGPKLLIQFQNNGVVDDSQLPKDRFSAERLKGVDSTLKIQPAKLEDSAVYLCASSFSHNEQYFGPGTRLTVT.

The chain joins TRBV6-1 to TRBJ2-1, with D possibly called TRBD1 or TRBD2 (5 bases each). Germline V gene lookup returns CDR1 MNHNS and CDR2 SASEGT. V was cut by 2 bases and J by 4 bases, with 15 bases left in between. This CDR3 has 16 amino acids. The CDR3 loop is CASSEYLGDRYNEQFF. Here the CDR3 DNA reads TGTGCCAGCAGTGAATATCTGGGGGATCGATACAATGAGCAGTTCTTC.

This chain uses TRBV19 with TRBJ2-7; D possibly uses TRBD1 or TRBD2 (9 bases each). V was clipped by 5 bases and J by 7 bases, with 21 bases between them. Per germline, CDR1 LNHDA and CDR2 SQIVND (reference sequence). The CDR3 sequence is 15 residues long. CDR3 region: CASSLAGQGAREQYF. In nucleotides, the CDR3 is TGTGCCAGTAGTCTAGCGGGACAGGGTGCTCGGGAGCAGTACTTC. Variable domain in full (rest from reference TRBV19 and TRBJ2-7): DGGITQSPKYLFRKEGQNVTLSCEQNLNHDAMYWYRQDPGQGLRLIYYSQIVNDFQKGDIAEGYSVSREKKESFPLTVTSAQKNPTAFYLCASSLAGQGAREQYFGPGTRLTVT.

The rearrangement links TRBV5-1 to TRBJ2-1, with D tentatively TRBD1 (6 bases). Germline-derived CDR1 and CDR2 are SGHRS and YFSETQ. V gave up 0 bases and J gave up 10 bases, with 14 bases separating them. The CDR3 is 14 amino acids. The CDR3 nucleotides are TGCGCCAGCAGCTTGGACAGGGCATCCGACGAGCAGTTCTTC. Translation gives CASSLDRASDEQFF.

The chain couples TRBV7-6 to TRBJ2-7; D may be TRBD2 (6 bases). The germline V and J ends were trimmed by 5 bases and 7 bases, with 12 bases remaining between them. From germline, CDR1 is SGHVS and CDR2 FNYEAQ. The CDR3 spans 12 residues. DNA of the CDR3: TGTGCCAGCAGCGCGGGACTGCCTGAGCAGTACTTC. Translated, it gives CASSAGLPEQYF.

The chain has TRBV4-1 and TRBJ1-3; D remains unclear. The CDR3 totals 20 residues. V lost 2 bases, J lost 0 bases, and 23 bases lay in between. Germline V gene lookup returns CDR1 MGHRA and CDR2 YSYEKL. This chain's CDR3 is CASSQSPLQEYWSSGNTIYF. The CDR3 region has the DNA TGCGCCAGCAGCCAATCTCCTCTTCAAGAATATTGGAGCTCTGGAAACACCATATATTTT.

This clone occurred once. CDR3 bases: TGCGCCAGCTTTAGCCCGGGACTAGCGAAGGAATATTCCTACAATGAGCAGTTCTTC. Amino acid sequence: CASFSPGLAKEYSYNEQFF. J is TRBJ2-1 and V is TRBV10-2; 10 nucleotides align to TRBD2. The germline CDR1 and CDR2 sequences are WSHSY and SAAADI. V lost 8 bases to trimming and J lost 1 base; unmatched junction nucleotides: 17. The CDR3 extends over 19 amino acids.

This clone was detected only once. The chain links TRBV7-9 to TRBJ2-7, with D perhaps matching TRBD1 or TRBD2 (5 bases each). The CDR3 extends over 15 amino acids. The germline V gene encodes CDR1 SEHNR and CDR2 FQNEAQ (reference sequence). Between the trimmed V and J ends, which lost 2 bases and 0 bases, there was a span of 11 bases. Written as DNA, the CDR3 is TGTGCCAGCAGCTTATTTCCGGGACCCTCCTACGAGCAGTACTTC. Translated: CASSLFPGPSYEQYF.

The genes are TRBV5-6 and TRBJ1-5; 8 bases are shared with TRBD1. The germline gives CDR1 SGHDT, CDR2 YYEEEE. This CDR3 is built from 14 residues. Trimming removed 3 bases from V and 4 bases from J; junction bases left unmatched: 3. The CDR3 DNA is TGTGCCAGCAGCTATGGACAGGGTAATCAGCCCCAGCATTTT. Translated, it gives CASSYGQGNQPQHF. Complete variable domain (other parts from reference TRBV5-6 and TRBJ1-5): DAGVTQSPTHLIKTRGQQVTLRCSPKSGHDTVSWYQQALGQGPQFIFQYYEEEERQRGNFPDRFSGHQFPNYSSELNVNALLLGDSALYLCASSYGQGNQPQHFGDGTRLSIL.

The gene calls are TRBV27 and TRBJ1-5; D perhaps matches TRBD1 (5 bases). This CDR3 spans 15 amino acids. The V gene's germline CDR1 is MNHEY and CDR2 SMNVEV (reference sequence). V was clipped by 8 bases and J by 1 base, with 15 bases between them. The CDR3: CASGAAGISNQPQHF. In DNA form, the CDR3 reads TGTGCCAGCGGGGCGGCGGGGATCAGCAATCAGCCCCAGCATTTT.

The V and J genes are TRBV9 and TRBJ1-2, with TRBD1 matching 9 bases. This CDR3 is 16 amino acids long. Germline CDR1 is SGDLS and CDR2 is YYNGEE. Trimming cost V 0 bases and J 3 bases; bases outside gene matches: 6. The CDR3 coding sequence is TGTGCCAGCAGCGTAGCTCCGGGACAGGGTGACTATGGCTACACCTTC. This sequence encodes CASSVAPGQGDYGYTF.

Points on this clone: The same CDR3 can be traced to other DNA sequences in this sample. J is TRBJ2-7 and V is TRBV27; D may match TRBD1 or TRBD2 (6 bases each). V was trimmed by 3 bases and J by 0 bases, leaving 12 bases between them. This CDR3 has 15 residues. CDR1 and CDR2 from the germline V gene are MNHEY and SMNVEV (reference sequence). CDR3 protein: CASSLRGASSYEQYF. As DNA, the CDR3 is TGTGCCAGCAGTTTGAGGGGGGCCAGCTCCTACGAGCAGTACTTC.

The chain links TRBV7-9 to TRBJ2-3, with a possible D match to TRBD1 (5 bases). Trimming pared 7 bases from V and 4 bases from J, leaving 12 bases between. This CDR3 has 13 amino acids. Germline CDR1 reads SEHNR; CDR2 reads FQNEAQ (reference sequence). The CDR3 bases are TGTGCCAGCAAAGAAGGGGTTTCAGATACGCAGTATTTT. It specifies CASKEGVSDTQYF.

The chain combines TRBV2 with TRBJ2-3; D is possibly TRBD1 (6 bases). V was clipped by 8 bases and J by 3 bases, with 18 bases between them. Germline values: CDR1 SNHLY, CDR2 FYNNEI. There are 15 residues in the CDR3. Here the CDR3 DNA reads TGTGCCAGCCCCCAAATGGGGGCTCTGACAGATACGCAGTATTTT. This translates into CASPQMGALTDTQYF.

The chain recombines TRBV27 with TRBJ2-7; 7 positions agree with TRBD2. Germline V gene sequence: CDR1 MNHEY, CDR2 SMNVEV (reference sequence). The CDR3 contains 16 residues. V shed 5 bases and J 2 bases; nucleotides not matched to a gene: 12. DNA for the CDR3: TGTGCCAGCAGTCCATCCACGGGGACTACCACCTACGAGCAGTACTTC. Its translation: CASSPSTGTTTYEQYF.

The rearrangement uses TRBV19 and TRBJ2-1, with TRBD2 identical over 14 bases. The length of the CDR3 is 16 residues. V was pared by 10 bases and J by 8 bases, with 13 bases of the junction left unmatched. Germline loops: CDR1 LNHDA, CDR2 SQIVND (reference sequence). The CDR3: CATGLAGVKVRDEQFF. CDR3 in DNA: TGTGCCACGGGACTAGCGGGAGTAAAAGTTCGGGATGAGCAGTTCTTC.

The J gene is TRBJ1-2, the V gene TRBV28; D might be TRBD1 (5 bases). The CDR3 has 13 residues. V lost 6 bases to trimming and J lost 8 bases, with 16 bases between them. The germline CDR1 and CDR2 sequences are MDHEN and SYDVKM. The CDR3 is CASSPVGEVGYTF. In DNA, the CDR3 is TGTGCCAGCAGCCCCGTAGGGGAGGTCGGCTACACCTTC.

The genes are TRBV4-1 and TRBJ2-1, with 8 bases that match TRBD2. CDR3 length equals 17 residues. Unmatched junction bases numbered 12, after V lost 5 bases and J lost 3 bases. Germline V gives CDR1 MGHRA, CDR2 YSYEKL. The CDR3 spells CASSSTRAGGGYNEQFF. DNA of the CDR3: TGCGCCAGCAGCTCAACTCGGGCGGGAGGTGGCTACAATGAGCAGTTCTTC.

The chain couples TRBV7-8 to TRBJ1-4; 7 bases align to TRBD1. The trim removed 5 bases at V and 7 bases at J, leaving 7 bases unmatched. Germline V gene lookup returns CDR1 SGHVS and CDR2 FQNEAQ. The CDR3 is made up of 14 amino acids. As DNA, the CDR3 is TGTGCCAGCAGCCCCGGGACAGACCCTGAAAAACTGTTTTTT. As protein: CASSPGTDPEKLFF.

The V call is TRBV29-1, the J call TRBJ2-7; 8 nucleotides agree with TRBD1. Trimming took 6 bases from V and 5 from J; bases not matched to a gene: 3. The germline CDR1 and CDR2 sequences are SQVTM and ANQGSEA. The CDR3 contains 11 residues. The CDR3 here is CSVVTGDEQYF. CDR3 in DNA: TGCAGCGTCGTGACAGGGGACGAGCAGTACTTC.

V is TRBV29-1 and J is TRBJ2-3; 8 bases align to TRBD2. This CDR3 is built from 14 residues. Germline lookup yields CDR1 SQVTM and CDR2 ANQGSEA. J gave up 0 bases and V 8 bases, and 7 bases lay outside the gene matches. The CDR3: CSTLSGTSTDTQYF. CDR3 bases: TGCAGCACCCTTAGCGGGACGAGCACAGATACGCAGTATTTT.

The DNA for the CDR3 is TGTGCCATCAGTGACGACAGGGCGAACACCGGGGAGCTGTTTTTT. This encodes CAISDDRANTGELFF. This sequence joins TRBV10-3 and TRBJ2-2, with TRBD1 matching over 7 bases. From germline, CDR1 is ENHRY and CDR2 SYGVKD. There are 15 residues in the CDR3. V trimming: 3 bases; J trimming: 0 bases; junction bases outside the gene matches: 1.

The chain links TRBV25-1 to TRBJ2-1; 12 bases align to TRBD2. Germline values: CDR1 MGHDK, CDR2 SYGVNS. Trimming removed 3 bases from V and 4 bases from J; junction bases left unmatched: 7. The CDR3 length is 17 residues. The CDR3 DNA follows: TGTGCCAGCAGTGATCCTACTAGCGGGAGGTGGTACAATGAGCAGTTCTTC. Translated, it gives CASSDPTSGRWYNEQFF. Looking up the rest from reference TRBV25-1 and TRBJ2-1 gives the full variable domain: EADIYQTPRYLVIGTGKKITLECSQTMGHDKMYWYQQDPGMELHLIHYSYGVNSTEKGDLSSESTVSRIRTEHFPLTLESARPSHTSQYLCASSDPTSGRWYNEQFFGPGTRLTVL.

The chain is built from TRBV5-1 and TRBJ2-7; the match to TRBD2 covers 13 bases. The CDR3 loop spans 17 amino acids. The ends lost 4 bases at V and 0 bases at J; junction bases unmatched: 7. Germline V CDR1 and CDR2: SGHRS, YFSETQ. For the CDR3, the DNA is TGCGCCAGCAGCCCGGGACTAGCGGGGACAGTCTCCTACGAGCAGTACTTC. Its protein product is CASSPGLAGTVSYEQYF.

V and J are TRBV11-3 and TRBJ2-2; possibly TRBD1 for D (6 bases). The V gene lost 1 base and the J gene lost 3 bases, with 12 bases spanning the gap. This CDR3 is 16 amino acids long. Looked up from germline, CDR1 is SGHNT and CDR2 is YENEEA. As DNA, the CDR3 is TGTGCCAGCAGCTTAGGCAGGGGCGGGTACACCGGGGAGCTGTTTTTT. Its protein product is CASSLGRGGYTGELFF.

The chain couples TRBV27 to TRBJ1-2, with 11 positions matching TRBD1. The junction had 6 bases not matched to a gene; V was cut back by 5 bases and J by 4 bases. Looked up from germline, CDR1 is MNHEY and CDR2 is SMNVEV (reference sequence). The CDR3 is made up of 15 amino acids. CDR3 nucleotides: TGTGCCAGCAGTAAGGGACAGGGGGTGGGCTATGGCTACACCTTC. Translated: CASSKGQGVGYGYTF.